Listed below are T cell receptor beta chains from one sample, sequenced in a study of identical twins. TCRdb processed the 5' RACE reads anew with MiXCR; each CDR3 protein has one entry. The sample lists more than 400,000 distinct CDR3 sequences, roughly 15% seen once, with around 0.48% in the top ten. The same data also contributed to another study, on yellow fever vaccine responses in identical twins.

Source material: CD4+ T cells sorted from blood. The receptors originated from a woman aged 18 to 35 in good health. CDR3s include the opening cysteine and the closing phenylalanine or tryptophan. The D gene is left open where the match is weak. Not every row has a clone size; where given, it reads once, few, many or a size class.

d_call j_call clone_size v_call cdr3_nt cdr3_aa
TRBD2 TRBJ2-1 few TRBV5-1 TGCGCCAGCAGCTCAGGGACTAGCGGGAGCTATGAGCAGTTCTTC CASSSGTSGSYEQFF
- TRBJ2-5 - TRBV10-3 TGTGCCATCAGGGGAGGTGGGGAGACCCAGTACTTC CAIRGGGETQYF
TRBD2 TRBJ2-1 - TRBV7-9 TGTGCCAGCAGCTTTGGCGGGAGTCCCTACAATGAGCAGTTCTTC CASSFGGSPYNEQFF
TRBD2 TRBJ2-3 few TRBV20-1 TGCAGTGCTACACCGGGTCTAGCGGGCACAGATACGCAGTATTTT CSATPGLAGTDTQYF
- TRBJ1-2 few TRBV10-2 TGCGCCAGCAGTGATGTTGCGGCTAACTATGGCTACACCTTC CASSDVAANYGYTF
- TRBJ1-2 few TRBV20-1 TGCAGTGCTAGAGATCAGGCAGGGAGCTATGGCTACACCTTC CSARDQAGSYGYTF
TRBD1 TRBJ1-1 - TRBV18 TGTGCCAGCTCACCGACCGGGACAGGGAAGGTAACTGAAGCTTTCTTT CASSPTGTGKVTEAFF
- TRBJ2-7 few TRBV2 TGTGCCAGCAGTGAAGCGCTTCGTGTGGGCAACGAGCAGTACTTC CASSEALRVGNEQYF
TRBD1 TRBJ2-1 - TRBV20-1 TGCAGTGCTAGAGATCCAGGGGGCGCGGATAATGAGCAGTTCTTC CSARDPGGADNEQFF
TRBD1 TRBJ1-2 - TRBV12-3/TRBV12-4 TGTGCCAGCAGTTTGATACAGGGGGTCTATGGCTACACCTTC CASSLIQGVYGYTF
TRBD2 TRBJ2-3 - TRBV9 TGTGCCAGCAGCCCCCGACTAGCGGGAGGGGCAGATACGCAGTATTTT CASSPRLAGGADTQYF
- TRBJ2-3 few TRBV7-8 TGTGCCAGCAGCTGGCTAGGCACAGATACGCAGTATTTT CASSWLGTDTQYF
- TRBJ2-3 - TRBV28 TGTGCCAGCAGTTTTTTAAATACGCAGTATTTT CASSFLNTQYF
TRBD2 TRBJ2-1 many TRBV7-9 TGTGCCAGCAGCCCGCGAGCGGGGGGGCCTTCAAATGAGCAGTTCTTC CASSPRAGGPSNEQFF
- TRBJ1-1 few TRBV29-1 TGCAGCGTTGGCCCCCTGATACAGGCGAACACTGAAGCTTTCTTT CSVGPLIQANTEAFF
TRBD2 TRBJ2-7 few TRBV20-1 TGCAGTGCGGGACTAGCGGGAGTTGGCGAGCAGTACTTC CSAGLAGVGEQYF
- TRBJ2-7 - TRBV7-6 TGTGCTAGCAGCCGTCCACCGGGCCCCAGCTCCTACGAGCAGTACTTC CASSRPPGPSSYEQYF
TRBD2 TRBJ2-3 many TRBV6-5 TGTGCCAGCAGTTCACGACTAGCGGGGAGCACAGATACGCAGTATTTT CASSSRLAGSTDTQYF
- TRBJ1-2 many TRBV7-9 TGTGCCAGCAGCTTAGGAGGGACGGTGAACTATGGCTACACCTTC CASSLGGTVNYGYTF
TRBD2 TRBJ2-3 few TRBV28 TGTGCCAGCAGTCCATCCGGACTAGCGGTGTACACAGATACGCAGTATTTT CASSPSGLAVYTDTQYF
TRBD1 TRBJ1-4 few TRBV5-1 TGCGCCAGCAGCGCCGGACAGGGAACTAATGAAAAACTGTTTTTT CASSAGQGTNEKLFF
- TRBJ2-1 - TRBV20-1 TGCAGTGCTAGGACGGCTGAAGACAATGAGCAGTCCTTC CSARTAEDNEQSF
TRBD1 TRBJ1-5 many TRBV4-1 TGCGCCAGCAGCCAGGGACAGGGTCATAGCAATCAGCCCCAGCATTTT CASSQGQGHSNQPQHF
TRBD2 TRBJ2-3 - TRBV4-1 TGCGCCAGCAGCCAAGGCCTAGCGGGGGTCTTGAGTACAGATACGCAGTATTTT CASSQGLAGVLSTDTQYF
- TRBJ2-3 - TRBV7-9 TGTGCCAGCAGCTCCAGGGGTGCAGATACGCAGTATTTT CASSSRGADTQYF
TRBD1 TRBJ1-1 once TRBV6-5 TGTGCCAGCAGATACCACAGGGGGGGGAACACTGAAGCTTTCTTT CASRYHRGGNTEAFF
TRBD2 TRBJ2-7 - TRBV12-3/TRBV12-4 TGTGCCAGCAGTTCCCTTATTCCGGCGACTAGCGGGACCGAGCAGTACTTC CASSSLIPATSGTEQYF
- TRBJ2-5 few TRBV7-3 TGTGCCAGCAGCTTAAATCCGGCGGGAGAGACCCAGTACTTC CASSLNPAGETQYF
- TRBJ2-7 many TRBV10-3 TGTGCCATCAGTGAGTCGGCAAATTACGAGCAGTACTTC CAISESANYEQYF
- TRBJ2-3 few TRBV29-1 TGCAGCGTTGCCCGGGACGGCCGGGATGATACGCAGTATTTT CSVARDGRDDTQYF
- TRBJ2-3 many TRBV18 TGTGCCAGCTCACCGCCAACAGTTTTCACAGATACGCAGTATTTT CASSPPTVFTDTQYF
- TRBJ1-6 few TRBV7-9 TGTGCCAGCAGCTTGGGCTCCTTTGGGGGGCGACCCCTCCACTTT CASSLGSFGGRPLHF
TRBD2 TRBJ2-3 - TRBV5-1 TGCGCCAGCAGCCCGGGGGGGGTCTACACAGATACGCAGTATTTT CASSPGGVYTDTQYF
- TRBJ2-5 - TRBV5-1 TGCGCCAGCGGAAAGGGACACACCCAAGAGACCCAGTACTTC CASGKGHTQETQYF
TRBD1 TRBJ1-1 few TRBV20-1 TGCAGTGCTAGAAGGTTGACAGGGGTTAGCACTGAAGCTTTCTTT CSARRLTGVSTEAFF
- TRBJ2-3 - TRBV5-1 TGCGCCAGCAGCCCCTCCTACCCTAGCACAGATACGCAGTATTTT CASSPSYPSTDTQYF
TRBD1 TRBJ2-5 few TRBV5-1 TGCGCCAGCAGCGGAACCCGACCTGGGACAGACAAAGAGACCCAGTACTTC CASSGTRPGTDKETQYF
TRBD2 TRBJ2-1 few TRBV12-3/TRBV12-4 TGTGCCAGCAGTTCCAGAGCGGGATCCGCCTACAATGAGCAGTTCTTC CASSSRAGSAYNEQFF
- TRBJ2-1 few TRBV10-3 TGTGCCATCAGTGCTCTCGGTGAGCAGTTCTTC CAISALGEQFF
TRBD1 TRBJ1-2 - TRBV4-2 TGTGCCAGCAGCCGGGACAGGACAGGGGGCTTCTATGGCTACACCTTC CASSRDRTGGFYGYTF
- TRBJ1-3 few TRBV7-9 TGTGCCAGCAGCCACAGCCCCCGGGACGAGAACACCATATATTTT CASSHSPRDENTIYF
- TRBJ2-5 - TRBV6-2/TRBV6-3 TGTGCCAGCAGTTACGGCGGGCGTGAGGAAACCCAGTACTTC CASSYGGREETQYF
- TRBJ1-1 many TRBV12-3/TRBV12-4 TGTGCCAGCAGTTTTGGTCAGGGTTTCGAAGCTTTCTTT CASSFGQGFEAFF
- TRBJ2-3 - TRBV21-1 TGTGCCAGCAGCCCCCGGAGCGGTCGCAGGGCAATTACGCAGTATTTT CASSPRSGRRAITQYF
- TRBJ1-1 - TRBV5-1 TGCGCCAGCAGCTTCGACGGGGGACGGGTTCTTTTGAACACTGAAGCTTTCTTT CASSFDGGRVLLNTEAFF